Below, 12 T cell receptor beta chains from the same sample are listed, as sequenced in a study of T cell responses to AZD1222 COVID-19 vaccine. Method: immunoSEQ multiplex PCR; TCRdb's copy keeps in-frame clones and lacks some. The table includes tens of thousands of clones, more than 75% detected once. Sequencing used peripheral blood, obtained on day 0 of AZD1222 vaccination. Source of these receptors: an adult in good health.

V gene TRBV19 combines with J gene TRBJ1-1, with TRBD1 identical over 10 bases. The V gene end was trimmed by 4 bases and the J gene end by 5 bases; junction bases not matched to a gene: 1. This CDR3 has 13 amino acids. CDR1 and CDR2 from the germline V gene are LNHDA and SQIVND (reference sequence). The DNA for the CDR3 is TGTGCCAGTAGTAGACAGGGGGCAACTGAAGCTTTCTTT. This gives the protein CASSRQGATEAFF.

The chain uses TRBV12-3 or TRBV12-4 and TRBJ2-7; no definite D call. There are 13 residues in the CDR3. Trimming cost V 5 bases and J 6 bases, with 14 bases left between them. This CDR3 is CASSPPRPSEQYF. As DNA, the CDR3 is TGTGCCAGCAGTCCCCCCAGGCCCTCCGAGCAGTACTTC.

This clone was observed a single time. As DNA, the CDR3 is TGTGCCAGCTCACCCAGTTCAGTCACTGAAGCTTTCTTT. This gives the protein CASSPSSVTEAFF. The gene calls are TRBV18 and TRBJ1-1; no firm D call. Trimming shortened V by 3 bases and J by 4 bases, and 9 bases separated the two germline ends. The CDR3 runs to 13 residues. The germline V gene has CDR1 KGHSH and CDR2 LQKENI. Combining the CDR3 with reference TRBV18 and TRBJ1-1 gives the whole variable domain NAGVMQNPRHLVRRRGQEARLRCSPMKGHSHVYWYRQLPEEGLKFMVYLQKENIIDESGMPKERFSAEFPKEGPSILRIQQVVRGDSAAYFCASSPSSVTEAFFGQGTRLTVV.

The V gene is TRBV29-1, the J gene TRBJ2-1, with TRBD2 identical over 10 bases. CDR1 and CDR2 (germline): SQVTM, ANQGSEA. V was pared by 4 bases and J by 5 bases, with 5 bases of the junction left unmatched. This CDR3 is 14 amino acids long. The CDR3 nucleotides read TGCAGCGTTGGCCTTAGCGGGAGGAACAATGAGCAGTTCTTC. It is translated as CSVGLSGRNNEQFF.

A single count supports this clone. The V gene is TRBV5-5, the J gene TRBJ1-2; D is unresolved. Trimming left V 4 bases short and J 2 bases short, with 12 bases between. Looked up from germline, CDR1 is SGHKS and CDR2 is YYEKEE (reference sequence). This CDR3 spans 14 amino acids. In DNA, the CDR3 is TGTGCCAGCAGCCCTCGGCCCAACAACTATGGCTACACCTTC. Its translation is CASSPRPNNYGYTF.

The chain joins TRBV5-1 to TRBJ1-1; no clear D gene. Germline CDR1 is SGHRS and CDR2 is YFSETQ. V shed 5 bases and J shed 1 base, with 9 bases lying between them. There are 13 residues in the CDR3. CDR3 in amino acids: CASSSTENTEAFF. CDR3 nucleotide sequence: TGCGCCAGCAGTTCTACAGAGAACACTGAAGCTTTCTTT. Supplemented by reference TRBV5-1 and TRBJ1-1, the full variable domain reads KAGVTQTPRYLIKTRGQQVTLSCSPISGHRSVSWYQQTPGQGLQFLFEYFSETQRNKGNFPGRFSGRQFSNSRSEMNVSTLELGDSALYLCASSSTENTEAFFGQGTRLTVV.

V usage is TRBV10-1 and J usage is TRBJ1-2; no clear D. Germline CDR1 is WNHNN and CDR2 is SYGVQD (reference sequence). V was cut by 3 bases and J by 6 bases, with 11 bases left in between. The CDR3 has 13 amino acids. DNA of the CDR3: TGCGCCAGCAGTGAAACGAGGTCGCATGGCTACACCTTC. This encodes CASSETRSHGYTF.

This sequence joins TRBV30 and TRBJ1-1; tentative D call: TRBD1 (5 bases). This CDR3 region has 11 residues. Trimming left V 0 bases short and J 7 bases short, with 6 bases between. Germline V gene data show CDR1 as GTSNPN and CDR2 as SVGIG (reference sequence). The CDR3 spells CAWSVQGEAFF. Written as DNA, the CDR3 is TGTGCCTGGAGTGTTCAGGGTGAAGCTTTCTTT. Filled out from reference TRBV30 and TRBJ1-1, the complete variable domain reads SQTIHQWPATLVQPVGSPLSLECTVEGTSNPNLYWYRQAAGRGLQLLFYSVGIGQISSEVPQNLSASRPQDRQFILSSKKLLLSDSGFYLCAWSVQGEAFFGQGTRLTVV.

The CDR3 nucleotides read TGTGCTAGTGGTTTGGTAAGAGAACAGGGGAGGAATGGCTACACCTTC. Its protein product is CASGLVREQGRNGYTF. V and J are TRBV12-5 and TRBJ1-2, with TRBD1 matching 7 bases. CDR1 and CDR2 (germline): LGHNT, FRNRAP. This CDR3 contains 16 residues. Trimming took 0 bases from V and 6 from J; bases not matched to a gene: 10.

The gene calls are TRBV5-1 and TRBJ1-1; no definite D call. CDR1 and CDR2 (germline): SGHRS, YFSETQ. V lost 3 bases and J lost 1, with 19 bases in between. The CDR3 has 17 residues. CDR3 sequence (DNA): TGCGCCAGCAGCTCCCTCGTGCGGGTGGGCGCGAACACTGAAGCTTTCTTT. Amino acids: CASSSLVRVGANTEAFF.

The rearrangement uses TRBV3-1 (or the pseudogene TRBV3-2) and TRBJ2-3, with D tentatively TRBD1 (6 bases). The CDR3 length is 12 residues. Trimming took 2 bases from V and 7 from J, leaving 7 bases between them. Germline V gene lookup returns CDR1 LGHDT and CDR2 YNNKEL (reference sequence). CDR3 residues: CASSQQGNTQYF. For the CDR3, the DNA is TGTGCCAGCAGCCAACAGGGGAATACGCAGTATTTT.

V usage is TRBV28 and J usage is TRBJ1-6, with 7 nucleotides matching TRBD1. V shed 6 bases, J shed 7 bases, and the junction held 12 bases outside the gene matches. CDR1 is MDHEN and CDR2 is SYDVKM in the germline V gene. The CDR3 length is 16 residues. CDR3: CASRTPTGIVNSPLHF. Written as DNA, the CDR3 is TGTGCCAGCAGAACTCCGACAGGGATCGTAAATTCACCCCTCCACTTT.